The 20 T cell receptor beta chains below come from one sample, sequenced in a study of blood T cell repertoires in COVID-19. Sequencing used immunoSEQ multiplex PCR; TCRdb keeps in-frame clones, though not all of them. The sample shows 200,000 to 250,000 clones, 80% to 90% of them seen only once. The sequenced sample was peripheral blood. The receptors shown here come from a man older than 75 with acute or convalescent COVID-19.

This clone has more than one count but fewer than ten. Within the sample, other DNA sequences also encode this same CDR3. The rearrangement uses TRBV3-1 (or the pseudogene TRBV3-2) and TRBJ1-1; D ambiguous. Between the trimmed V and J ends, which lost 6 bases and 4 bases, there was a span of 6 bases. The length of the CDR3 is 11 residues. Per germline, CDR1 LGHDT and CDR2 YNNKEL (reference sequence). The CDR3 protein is CASRGGTEAFF. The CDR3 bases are TGTGCCAGCAGGGGAGGCACTGAAGCTTTCTTT.

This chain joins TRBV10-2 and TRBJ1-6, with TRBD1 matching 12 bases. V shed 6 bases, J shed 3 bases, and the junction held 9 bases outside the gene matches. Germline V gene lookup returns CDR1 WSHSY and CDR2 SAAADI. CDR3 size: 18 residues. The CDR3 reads CASRSRDRGLGYNSPLHF. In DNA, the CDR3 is TGCGCCAGCAGGTCCCGGGACAGGGGGCTAGGCTATAATTCACCCCTCCACTTT.

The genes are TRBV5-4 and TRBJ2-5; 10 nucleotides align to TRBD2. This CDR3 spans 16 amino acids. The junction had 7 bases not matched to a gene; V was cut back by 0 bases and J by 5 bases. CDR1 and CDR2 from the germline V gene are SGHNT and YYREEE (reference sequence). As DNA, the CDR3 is TGTGCCAGCAGCTTGGTCTTGGCTAGCGGGAGTGAGACCCAGTACTTC. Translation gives CASSLVLASGSETQYF.

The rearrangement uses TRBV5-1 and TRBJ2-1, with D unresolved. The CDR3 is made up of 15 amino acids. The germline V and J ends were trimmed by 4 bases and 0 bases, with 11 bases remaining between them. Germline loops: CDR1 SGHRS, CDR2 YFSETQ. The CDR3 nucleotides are TGCGCCAGCAGCCCAAGCTCTAGCTCCTACAATGAGCAGTTCTTC. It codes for CASSPSSSSYNEQFF.

CDR3 bases: TGTGCCAGCAGCTTACACAAATCAGGGGGATCACCCCTCCACTTT. Translating gives CASSLHKSGGSPLHF. The chain joins TRBV7-2 to TRBJ1-6, with 7 bases lining up with TRBD1. The junction had 8 bases not matched to a gene; V was cut back by 2 bases and J by 10 bases. The CDR3 length is 15 residues. CDR1 and CDR2 (germline): SGHTA, FQGNSA.

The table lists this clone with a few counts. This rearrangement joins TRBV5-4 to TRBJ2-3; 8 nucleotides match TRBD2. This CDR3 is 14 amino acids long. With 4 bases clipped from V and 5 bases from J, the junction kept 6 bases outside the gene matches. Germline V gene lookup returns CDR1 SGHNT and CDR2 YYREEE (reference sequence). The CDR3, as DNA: TGTGCCAGCAGCCATCCGGGACTAGGAGATACGCAGTATTTT. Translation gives CASSHPGLGDTQYF.

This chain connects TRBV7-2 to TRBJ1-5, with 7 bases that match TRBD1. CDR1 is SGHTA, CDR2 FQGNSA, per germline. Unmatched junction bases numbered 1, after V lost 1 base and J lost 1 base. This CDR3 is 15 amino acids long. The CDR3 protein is CASSLEGASNQPQHF. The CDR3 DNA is TGTGCCAGCAGCTTAGAGGGGGCGAGCAATCAGCCCCAGCATTTT.

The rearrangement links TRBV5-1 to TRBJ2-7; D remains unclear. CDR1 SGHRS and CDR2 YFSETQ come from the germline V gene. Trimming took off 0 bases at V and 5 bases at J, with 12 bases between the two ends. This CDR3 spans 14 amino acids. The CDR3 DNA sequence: TGCGCCAGCAGCTTGGAGCCCGTGCCAAACGAGCAGTACTTC. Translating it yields CASSLEPVPNEQYF. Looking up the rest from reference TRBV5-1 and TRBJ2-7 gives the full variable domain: KAGVTQTPRYLIKTRGQQVTLSCSPISGHRSVSWYQQTPGQGLQFLFEYFSETQRNKGNFPGRFSGRQFSNSRSEMNVSTLELGDSALYLCASSLEPVPNEQYFGPGTRLTVT.

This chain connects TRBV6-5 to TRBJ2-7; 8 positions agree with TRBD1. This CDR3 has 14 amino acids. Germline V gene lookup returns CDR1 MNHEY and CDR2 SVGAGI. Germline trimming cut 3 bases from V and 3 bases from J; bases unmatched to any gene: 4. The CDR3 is CASSYWDRHYEQYF. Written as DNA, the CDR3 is TGTGCCAGCAGTTATTGGGACAGGCACTACGAGCAGTACTTC.

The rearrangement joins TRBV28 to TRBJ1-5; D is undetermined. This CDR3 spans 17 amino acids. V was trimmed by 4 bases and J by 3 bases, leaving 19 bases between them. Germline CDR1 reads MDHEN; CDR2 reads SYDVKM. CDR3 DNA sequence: TGTGCCAGCAGTTCCCCCCTGTCCCGAGACTCCAATCAGCCCCAGCATTTT. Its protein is CASSSPLSRDSNQPQHF. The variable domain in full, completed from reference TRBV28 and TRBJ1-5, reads DVKVTQSSRYLVKRTGEKVFLECVQDMDHENMFWYRQDPGLGLRLIYFSYDVKMKEKGDIPEGYSVSREKKERFSLILESASTNQTSMYLCASSSPLSRDSNQPQHFGDGTRLSIL.

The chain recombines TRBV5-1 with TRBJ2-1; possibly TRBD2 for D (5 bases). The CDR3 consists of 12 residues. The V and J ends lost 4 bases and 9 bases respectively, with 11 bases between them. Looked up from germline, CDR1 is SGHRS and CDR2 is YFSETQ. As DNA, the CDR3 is TGCGCCAGCAGCGCGCATGAGGGTGAGCAGTTCTTC. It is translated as CASSAHEGEQFF.

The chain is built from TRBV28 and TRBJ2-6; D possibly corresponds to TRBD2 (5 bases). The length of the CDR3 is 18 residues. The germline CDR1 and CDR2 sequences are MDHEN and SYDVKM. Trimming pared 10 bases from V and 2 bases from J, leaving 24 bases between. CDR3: CATDGDPLSGAGANVLTF. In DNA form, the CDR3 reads TGTGCCACCGACGGGGATCCTTTAAGTGGCGCTGGGGCCAACGTCCTGACTTTC. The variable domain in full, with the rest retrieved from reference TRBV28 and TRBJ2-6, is DVKVTQSSRYLVKRTGEKVFLECVQDMDHENMFWYRQDPGLGLRLIYFSYDVKMKEKGDIPEGYSVSREKKERFSLILESASTNQTSMYLCATDGDPLSGAGANVLTFGAGSRLTVL.

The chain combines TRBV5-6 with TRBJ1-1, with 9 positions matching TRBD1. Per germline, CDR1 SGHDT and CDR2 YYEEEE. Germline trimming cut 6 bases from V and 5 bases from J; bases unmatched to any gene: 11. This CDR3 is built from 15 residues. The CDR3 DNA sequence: TGTGCCAGCATCCTAACCCCGACAGGGGGGACTGAAGCTTTCTTT. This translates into CASILTPTGGTEAFF.

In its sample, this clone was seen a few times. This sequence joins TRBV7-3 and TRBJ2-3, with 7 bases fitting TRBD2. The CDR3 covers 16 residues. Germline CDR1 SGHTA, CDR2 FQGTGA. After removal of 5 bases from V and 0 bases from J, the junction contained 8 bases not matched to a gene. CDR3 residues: CASSPGGRGSTDTQYF. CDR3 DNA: TGTGCCAGCAGCCCCGGGGGGAGGGGAAGCACAGATACGCAGTATTTT. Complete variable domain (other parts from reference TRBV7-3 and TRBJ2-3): GAGVSQTPSNKVTEKGKYVELRCDPISGHTALYWYRQSLGQGPEFLIYFQGTGAADDSGLPNDRFFAVRPEGSVSTLKIQRTERGDSAVYLCASSPGGRGSTDTQYFGPGTRLTVL.

The CDR3 spells CASSLQGAKTQYF. DNA for the CDR3: TGTGCCAGCAGCCTTCAGGGGGCGAAGACCCAGTACTTC. V usage is TRBV7-2 and J usage is TRBJ2-5; 8 positions match TRBD1. The CDR3 consists of 13 residues. CDR1 SGHTA and CDR2 FQGNSA come from the germline V gene. V lost 5 bases to trimming and J lost 6 bases; unmatched junction nucleotides: 5.

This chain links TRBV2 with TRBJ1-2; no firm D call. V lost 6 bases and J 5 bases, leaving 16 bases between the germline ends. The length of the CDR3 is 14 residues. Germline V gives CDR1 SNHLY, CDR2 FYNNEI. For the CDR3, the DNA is TGTGCCAGCAGCGCCGGGTACCAACGGTATGGCTACACCTTC. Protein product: CASSAGYQRYGYTF.

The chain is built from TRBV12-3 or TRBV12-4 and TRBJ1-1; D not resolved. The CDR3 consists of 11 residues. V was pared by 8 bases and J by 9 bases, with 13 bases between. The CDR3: CASAGGLQAFF. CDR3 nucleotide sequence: TGTGCCAGCGCAGGAGGGCTCCAAGCTTTCTTT.

CDR3 loop: CASSYPGMGRDTEAFF. The CDR3 region has the DNA TGTGCCAGCAGTTACCCGGGTATGGGCAGGGACACTGAAGCTTTCTTT. V gene TRBV6-5 combines with J gene TRBJ1-1; the D gene is possibly TRBD1 (5 bases). In germline, CDR1 is MNHEY, CDR2 SVGAGI. The CDR3 runs to 16 residues. Trimming pared 2 bases from V and 3 bases from J, leaving 16 bases between.

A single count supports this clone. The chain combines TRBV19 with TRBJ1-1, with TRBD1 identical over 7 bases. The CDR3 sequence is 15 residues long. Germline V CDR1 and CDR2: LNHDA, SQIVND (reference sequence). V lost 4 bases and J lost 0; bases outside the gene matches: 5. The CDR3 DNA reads TGTGCCAGTAGTAGGGGACAGTTTATGAACACTGAAGCTTTCTTT. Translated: CASSRGQFMNTEAFF.

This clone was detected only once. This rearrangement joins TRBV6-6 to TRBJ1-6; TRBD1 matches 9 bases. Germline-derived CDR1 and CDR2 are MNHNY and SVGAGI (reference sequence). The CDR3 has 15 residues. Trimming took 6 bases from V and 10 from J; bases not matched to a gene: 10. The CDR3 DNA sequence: TGTGCCAGCAGGGATAAACAGGGGGCGTTCTCACCCCTCCACTTT. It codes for CASRDKQGAFSPLHF.